These 18 T cell receptor beta chains were sequenced from one sample in a study of blood T cell repertoires in COVID-19. The repertoire was sequenced with immunoSEQ multiplex PCR; TCRdb's copy has only in-frame clones and lacks some. Found here are 200,000 to 250,000 clones, around four fifths of them singletons; the top ten hold about 4.6%. The sequencing input was PBMCs or T cells enriched from blood (not recorded which). These receptors originate from a woman aged 50 to 60 who had been exposed to COVID-19.

This chain links TRBV15 with TRBJ1-4, with TRBD1 identical over 8 bases. This CDR3 is 16 amino acids long. V shed 3 bases, J shed 6 bases, and the junction held 9 bases outside the gene matches. Germline assignment: CDR1 LNHNV and CDR2 YYDKDF (reference sequence). CDR3 sequence: CATSRYQGAGDEKLFF. The CDR3 bases are TGTGCCACCAGCAGGTACCAGGGGGCGGGCGATGAAAAACTGTTTTTT.

Written as DNA, the CDR3 is TGTGCCAGCTCACCAAGTCGCCTAGCTCCAGATACGCAGTATTTT. It yields the protein CASSPSRLAPDTQYF. The rearrangement links TRBV18 to TRBJ2-3; D might be TRBD2 (5 bases). CDR3 length equals 15 residues. Trimming stripped 2 bases from V and 4 bases from J, with 13 bases between. From germline, CDR1 is KGHSH and CDR2 LQKENI.

This clone was counted a few times. The chain has TRBV7-2 and TRBJ2-3; D remains ambiguous. This CDR3 region has 15 residues. Germline CDR1 reads SGHTA; CDR2 reads FQGNSA. With 2 bases removed from V and 4 bases from J, the gap between germline ends came to 13 bases. The CDR3, as DNA: TGTGCCAGCAGCTTACTCTCGGTTTTATCAGATACGCAGTATTTT. It codes for CASSLLSVLSDTQYF.

The V call is TRBV9, the J call TRBJ1-2, with TRBD1 identical over 10 bases. Per the germline V gene, CDR1 is SGDLS and CDR2 is YYNGEE. The CDR3 spans 15 residues. Losses at the gene ends were 4 bases for V and 8 bases for J; bases not matched to a gene: 11. The CDR3 loop reads CASSSRDRGVVGYTF. The CDR3 DNA reads TGTGCCAGCAGCTCCCGGGACAGGGGAGTAGTCGGCTACACCTTC. The whole variable domain, filled in from reference TRBV9 and TRBJ1-2, reads DSGVTQTPKHLITATGQRVTLRCSPRSGDLSVYWYQQSLDQGLQFLIQYYNGEERAKGNILERFSAQQFPDLHSELNLSSLELGDSALYFCASSSRDRGVVGYTFGSGTRLTVV.

The CDR3 sequence is CASSPGTGGNIQYF. In DNA form, the CDR3 reads TGTGCCAGCAGTCCCGGGACAGGGGGAAACATTCAGTACTTC. This chain uses TRBV2 with TRBJ2-4, with 11 bases identical to TRBD1. V was clipped by 5 bases and J by 6 bases; unmatched bases: 3. CDR1 is SNHLY and CDR2 is FYNNEI in the germline V gene. There are 14 residues in the CDR3. Looking up the rest from reference TRBV2 and TRBJ2-4 gives the full variable domain: EPEVTQTPSHQVTQMGQEVILRCVPISNHLYFYWYRQILGQKVEFLVSFYNNEISEKSEIFDDQFSVERPDGSNFTLKIRSTKLEDSAMYFCASSPGTGGNIQYFGAGTRLSVL.

The chain recombines TRBV6-5 with TRBJ2-5, with 7 bases matching TRBD2. Trimming took 8 bases from V and 5 from J; bases not matched to a gene: 5. Germline CDR1 is MNHEY and CDR2 is SVGAGI. The CDR3 has 12 amino acids. CDR3 loop: CASSGGGETQYF. Written as DNA, the CDR3 is TGTGCCAGCTCGGGGGGAGGGGAGACCCAGTACTTC.

This chain connects TRBV4-3 to TRBJ1-4, with D perhaps matching TRBD1 (5 bases). Germline V CDR1 and CDR2: LGHNA, YSLEER. This CDR3 comprises 19 residues. V was trimmed by 0 bases and J by 0 bases, leaving 17 bases between them. CDR3 sequence (DNA): TGCGCCAGCAGCCAAGAGGGACTGGGATCCCATGCAACTAATGAAAAACTGTTTTTT. It is translated as CASSQEGLGSHATNEKLFF.

In DNA, the CDR3 is TGTGCCAGCAGCCTAAGAGGCGGGGGGGCAGGAGAGACCCAGTACTTC. This translates into CASSLRGGGAGETQYF. This sequence joins TRBV3-1 (or the pseudogene TRBV3-2) and TRBJ2-5; 9 bases fit TRBD2. This CDR3 spans 16 amino acids. CDR1 and CDR2 (germline): LGHDT, YNNKEL (reference sequence). V shed 4 bases and J 4 bases; nucleotides not matched to a gene: 10.

The genes are TRBV7-2 and TRBJ2-7; 10 positions agree with TRBD1. Trimming at V came to 2 bases and at J to 4 bases, leaving 11 bases not matched to a gene. CDR1 SGHTA and CDR2 FQGNSA come from the germline V gene. The CDR3 is made up of 17 amino acids. The CDR3 sequence: CASSLRRTGQGRYEQYF. CDR3 coding DNA: TGTGCCAGCAGCTTAAGGAGGACGGGACAGGGGCGATACGAGCAGTACTTC.

The gene calls are TRBV7-2 and TRBJ2-3; a weak D match, TRBD2 (5 bases). The germline CDR1 and CDR2 sequences are SGHTA and FQGNSA. This CDR3 spans 14 amino acids. The germline V and J ends were trimmed by 4 bases and 3 bases, with 11 bases remaining between them. CDR3 amino acids: CASSYGEWTDTQYF. The CDR3 nucleotides read TGTGCCAGCAGCTACGGGGAGTGGACAGATACGCAGTATTTT.

A single count supports this clone. The genes are TRBV20-1 and TRBJ2-1, with 7 bases that match TRBD2. Germline CDR1 DFQATT, CDR2 SNEGSKA (reference sequence). The ends lost 4 bases at V and 10 bases at J; junction bases unmatched: 4. The CDR3 covers 11 residues. CDR3 bases: TGCAGTGCTAAGACGGGAGGAGAGCAGTTCTTC. Translated, it gives CSAKTGGEQFF.

V usage is TRBV28 and J usage is TRBJ2-1; D is possibly TRBD1 (5 bases). This CDR3 has 16 amino acids. V was clipped by 1 base and J by 1 base, with 11 bases between them. Germline values: CDR1 MDHEN, CDR2 SYDVKM. CDR3 sequence: CASSLSAGMSYNEQFF. DNA of the CDR3: TGTGCCAGCAGTTTATCCGCAGGGATGTCCTACAATGAGCAGTTCTTC.

This clone was counted between two and nine times. CDR3 nucleotides: TGTGCCAGCAGTTTAGCCAGCGGCACTGAAGCTTTCTTT. Encoded protein: CASSLASGTEAFF. The chain links TRBV12-3 or TRBV12-4 to TRBJ1-1, with unresolved D. The V gene lost 0 bases and the J gene lost 4 bases, with 6 bases spanning the gap. The CDR3 sequence is 13 residues long.

This clone was observed a few times. The chain uses TRBV2 and TRBJ2-1; 8 bases fit TRBD2. Losses at the gene ends were 6 bases for V and 2 bases for J; bases not matched to a gene: 6. This CDR3 contains 15 residues. CDR1 and CDR2 from the germline V gene are SNHLY and FYNNEI. CDR3 coding DNA: TGTGCCAGCAGGGGAACTAGCGGAACCTACAATGAGCAGTTCTTC. Translating it yields CASRGTSGTYNEQFF.

The chain uses TRBV27 and TRBJ2-1; TRBD2 agrees at 10 bases. Germline V CDR1 and CDR2: MNHEY, SMNVEV (reference sequence). This CDR3 spans 15 amino acids. Trimming cost V 0 bases and J 5 bases; bases outside gene matches: 1. Here the CDR3 reads CASSLSLAGDNEQFF. The CDR3 DNA sequence: TGTGCCAGCAGTTTATCCCTAGCGGGGGACAATGAGCAGTTCTTC.

The rearrangement joins TRBV4-2 to TRBJ1-2; D unclear. The V end lost 0 bases, the J end lost 7 bases, and 15 bases lay between the germline ends. This CDR3 spans 15 amino acids. Germline V gene data show CDR1 as LGHNA and CDR2 as YNFKEQ. CDR3 nucleotide sequence: TGTGCCAGCAGCCAAGATCGTCAGGCCTTTGGTGGCTACACCTTC. It specifies CASSQDRQAFGGYTF.

This rearrangement joins TRBV28 to TRBJ2-4; possible D gene TRBD2, 6 bases. Trimming left V 2 bases short and J 6 bases short, with 14 bases between. Germline V lookup: CDR1 MDHEN, CDR2 SYDVKM. CDR3 length: 15 amino acids. The CDR3 DNA sequence: TGTGCCAGCAGTTTAAATAGGCCCGGGGGAAACATTCAGTACTTC. Encoded protein: CASSLNRPGGNIQYF.

The chain joins TRBV3-1 (or the pseudogene TRBV3-2) to TRBJ2-1; perhaps TRBD2 as D (5 bases). The V gene lost 6 bases and the J gene lost 6 bases, with 18 bases spanning the gap. CDR3 length: 15 amino acids. Germline CDR1 LGHDT, CDR2 YNNKEL (reference sequence). Written as DNA, the CDR3 is TGTGCCAGCAGTCTTGGACTCGAGTTTGGCAATGAGCAGTTCTTC. Protein sequence: CASSLGLEFGNEQFF.